The 22 T cell receptor beta chains presented below share a single source sample, sequenced in a study of CD8 T cells in ankylosing spondylitis. TCRdb re-analysed the 5' RACE reads in MiXCR, keeping a single row per CDR3 protein. The table lists roughly 450,000 distinct CDR3 sequences, around 26% of them singletons. These receptors have no identified antigens. Regarding the study as a whole: Blood from ankylosing spondylitis patients appeared to carry a characteristic roughly eight-variant TCR beta motif.

The sequenced material came from blood, either unsorted or a sorted T cell fraction (not recorded which). The receptors originated from a male donor with ankylosing spondylitis.

This clonotype was seen only a few times. The chain has TRBV20-1 and TRBJ2-7, with TRBD1 identical over 8 bases. CDR1 and CDR2 (germline): DFQATT, SNEGSKA (reference sequence). This CDR3 contains 13 residues. V was clipped by 5 bases and J by 6 bases; unmatched bases: 9. The CDR3 DNA sequence: TGCAGTGCTGCCGGGACAGGTTGGGGCGAGCAGTACGTC. Translation: CSAAGTGWGEQYV.

This chain connects TRBV30 to TRBJ1-5; the match to TRBD1 covers 7 bases. Trimming removed 0 bases from V and 0 bases from J; junction bases left unmatched: 8. The CDR3 sequence is 17 residues long. Germline CDR1 GTSNPN, CDR2 SVGIG (reference sequence). Written as DNA, the CDR3 is TGTGCCTGGAGTGTAGGACAGGTCATTCATAGCAATCAGCCCCAGCATTTT. It translates to CAWSVGQVIHSNQPQHF.

A few counts support this clonotype. V is TRBV20-1 and J is TRBJ2-7; 8 bases match TRBD2. The V gene's germline CDR1 is DFQATT and CDR2 SNEGSKA (reference sequence). Trimming took 3 bases from V and 2 from J; bases not matched to a gene: 3. This CDR3 is built from 13 residues. The CDR3 DNA reads as TGCAGTGCTAGCCCCGGGGGGGCCTACGAGCAGTACTTC. Its protein is CSASPGGAYEQYF.

This clonotype turned up a few times. The rearrangement links TRBV5-1 to TRBJ1-2; 9 positions agree with TRBD1. V was pared by 2 bases and J by 4 bases, with 6 bases of the junction left unmatched. Germline loops: CDR1 SGHRS, CDR2 YFSETQ. This CDR3 region has 15 residues. CDR3 sequence: CASSFSTGGSYGYTF. Here the CDR3 DNA reads TGCGCCAGCAGCTTTTCGACAGGGGGGAGCTATGGCTACACCTTC.

This chain links TRBV11-2 with TRBJ2-7; 7 nucleotides line up with TRBD1. The germline gives CDR1 SGHAT, CDR2 FQNNGV. J was trimmed by 3 bases and V by 8 bases; bases with no gene match: 7. The CDR3 extends over 13 amino acids. The CDR3 nucleotides are TGTGCCAGCGCCTTCACAGGGGTCTACGAGCAGTACGTC. Translated: CASAFTGVYEQYV.

This chain joins TRBV5-4 and TRBJ2-1; the D gene is possibly TRBD2 (5 bases). CDR1 and CDR2 (germline): SGHNT, YYREEE (reference sequence). Trimming shortened V by 4 bases and J by 5 bases, and 16 bases separated the two germline ends. The CDR3 totals 15 residues. The CDR3 region has the DNA TGTGCCAGCAGCCAAGACGGGGTCCCCGACAATGAGCAGTTCTTC. Translated, it gives CASSQDGVPDNEQFF.

V gene TRBV20-1 combines with J gene TRBJ2-1, with 8 bases that match TRBD2. Unmatched junction bases numbered 16, after V lost 6 bases and J lost 9 bases. Germline V gene lookup returns CDR1 DFQATT and CDR2 SNEGSKA (reference sequence). The CDR3 runs 15 residues. The CDR3 spells CSAAFPGRAGGEQFF. CDR3 nucleotide sequence: TGCAGTGCCGCTTTCCCCGGGAGGGCCGGGGGTGAGCAGTTCTTC.

The V gene is TRBV20-1, the J gene TRBJ1-1; D is undetermined. CDR3 length: 12 residues. V lost 7 bases and J lost 0, with 9 bases in between. Germline values: CDR1 DFQATT, CDR2 SNEGSKA (reference sequence). This CDR3 is CSGKGLNTEAFF. CDR3 nucleotide sequence: TGCAGTGGAAAAGGTTTGAACACTGAAGCTTTCTTT.

The count of this clonotype is one. This sequence joins TRBV30 and TRBJ2-2, with D unresolved. The V and J ends lost 4 bases and 1 base respectively, with 10 bases between them. CDR3 length: 14 amino acids. The germline V gene encodes CDR1 GTSNPN and CDR2 SVGIG (reference sequence). The chain's CDR3 is CAWNRVMNTGELFF. For the CDR3, the DNA is TGTGCCTGGAATCGGGTCATGAACACCGGGGAGCTGTTTTTT. Looking up the rest from reference TRBV30 and TRBJ2-2 gives the full variable domain: SQTIHQWPATLVQPVGSPLSLECTVEGTSNPNLYWYRQAAGRGLQLLFYSVGIGQISSEVPQNLSASRPQDRQFILSSKKLLLSDSGFYLCAWNRVMNTGELFFGEGSRLTVL.

The chain has TRBV6-1 and TRBJ1-4; D is ambiguous. Germline V gene lookup returns CDR1 MNHNS and CDR2 SASEGT. V lost 6 bases and J 4 bases, leaving 15 bases between the germline ends. The length of the CDR3 is 15 residues. The CDR3 region is CASRASMGGNEKLFF. CDR3 bases: TGTGCCAGCAGGGCCAGTATGGGAGGTAATGAAAAACTGTTTTTT.

V and J are TRBV20-1 and TRBJ1-3, with 7 bases that match TRBD1. V was clipped by 5 bases and J by 9 bases; unmatched bases: 10. The CDR3 runs 13 residues. Looked up from germline, CDR1 is DFQATT and CDR2 is SNEGSKA (reference sequence). CDR3 sequence reads: CSALGGGHSTIYF. The CDR3, as DNA: TGCAGTGCTCTAGGAGGGGGCCATAGCACCATATATTTT.

The chain combines TRBV12-3 or TRBV12-4 with TRBJ2-2; TRBD2 agrees at 7 bases. The CDR3 consists of 14 residues. The V segment lost 7 bases and the J segment 3 bases; nucleotides outside the gene matches: 5. CDR3: CASTPGGHTGELFF. The CDR3 DNA reads as TGTGCCAGCACCCCGGGAGGTCACACCGGGGAGCTGTTTTTT.

The chain couples TRBV5-1 to TRBJ2-3; D is perhaps TRBD2 (6 bases). The CDR3 length is 14 residues. V shed 4 bases and J shed 1 base, with 10 bases lying between them. Germline CDR1 and CDR2: SGHRS and YFSETQ. CDR3 DNA: TGCGCCAGCAGCCCTGAGCGGGGCACAGATACGCAGTATTTT. It codes for CASSPERGTDTQYF.

The chain links TRBV5-1 to TRBJ1-1, with D hard to call. The CDR3 extends over 13 amino acids. CDR1 and CDR2 from the germline V gene are SGHRS and YFSETQ. Deletions cut 2 bases from V and 4 bases from J, with 9 bases between. CDR3 nucleotides: TGCGCCAGCAGCTTTAATCGGGGCACTGAAGCTTTCTTT. Translating gives CASSFNRGTEAFF.

As DNA, the CDR3 is TGCGCCAGCAGCCAAGTTAGCTCCTATAATTCACCCCTCCACTTT. It specifies CASSQVSSYNSPLHF. V is TRBV4-1 and J is TRBJ1-6, with unresolved D. CDR3 length: 15 residues. Trimming removed 1 base from V and 0 bases from J, with 4 bases in between. CDR1 MGHRA and CDR2 YSYEKL come from the germline V gene.

This clonotype was found a few times. The chain recombines TRBV27 with TRBJ2-3, with a weak D call TRBD1 (5 bases). Germline V gene sequence: CDR1 MNHEY, CDR2 SMNVEV (reference sequence). The CDR3 runs 15 residues. Between the trimmed V and J ends, which lost 3 bases and 4 bases, there was a span of 14 bases. Here the CDR3 reads CASSLGRPVPDTQYF. The DNA for the CDR3 is TGTGCCAGCAGTTTGGGGCGGCCCGTCCCAGATACGCAGTATTTT.

This clonotype has just a few counts. The chain joins TRBV12-3 or TRBV12-4 to TRBJ2-1; D call uncertain. This CDR3 comprises 11 residues. The germline V and J ends were trimmed by 2 bases and 10 bases, with 6 bases remaining between them. The CDR3 here is CASSLRREQFF. The CDR3 DNA follows: TGTGCCAGCAGTTTAAGGCGGGAGCAGTTCTTC.

This CDR3 reads CASSPGLNDRELFF. The DNA of the CDR3 is TGTGCCAGCTCACCGGGACTGAACGACCGGGAGCTGTTTTTT. This chain connects TRBV18 to TRBJ2-2; weak D call: TRBD2 (6 bases). V lost 3 bases to trimming and J lost 9 bases, with 14 bases between them. The CDR3 has 14 amino acids. Germline CDR1 KGHSH, CDR2 LQKENI.

This clonotype has more than one count but fewer than ten. The rearrangement joins TRBV5-5 to TRBJ1-1, with 9 positions matching TRBD1. The CDR3 has 15 amino acids. The V gene's germline CDR1 is SGHKS and CDR2 YYEKEE (reference sequence). Losses at the gene ends were 4 bases for V and 1 base for J; bases not matched to a gene: 5. CDR3 in amino acids: CASSHPGQGNTEAFF. Here the CDR3 DNA reads TGTGCCAGCAGCCACCCGGGACAGGGGAACACTGAAGCTTTCTTT.

This clonotype has ten or more counts. This sequence joins TRBV12-3 or TRBV12-4 and TRBJ1-3, with D uncertain. Trimming stripped 7 bases from V and 0 bases from J, with 13 bases between. The CDR3 length is 15 residues. CDR3 DNA: TGTGCCAGCACCGGAGGGCCCCTCTCTGGAAACACCATATATTTT. It specifies CASTGGPLSGNTIYF.

With respect to this clonotype: A junction end diverges from the germline sequence, so it may reflect a read error. The rearrangement uses TRBV3-1 and TRBJ1-2, with 7 bases identical to TRBD1. In germline, CDR1 is LGHDT, CDR2 YNNKEL (reference sequence). This CDR3 has 15 residues. The CDR3 loop reads CACSQDHRGGVGYTF. The CDR3 DNA reads as TGTGCCTGCAGCCAAGATCACAGGGGTGGGGTAGGCTACACCTTC.

The rearrangement joins TRBV20-1 to TRBJ2-5; 8 bases align to TRBD1. Losses at the gene ends were 6 bases for V and 1 base for J; bases not matched to a gene: 4. From germline, CDR1 is DFQATT and CDR2 SNEGSKA (reference sequence). This CDR3 region has 13 residues. In DNA, the CDR3 is TGCAGTGCCGGTACAGGGGGCCAAGAGACCCAGTACTTC. This encodes CSAGTGGQETQYF.